The clone carrying this TCR beta chain occurred a few times. This specimen belongs to a study of sequential checkpoint blockade in melanoma. Treatment in this sample: randomized to nivolumab then ipilimumab (arm A) or the reverse (arm B). The V and J ends lost 1 base and 8 bases respectively, with 17 bases between them. Germline V gene sequence: CDR1 LGHNA, CDR2 YSLEER. The CDR3 extends over 15 amino acids. The table came from immunoSEQ multiplex PCR; TCRdb's copy has only in-frame clones and leaves some out. The sample lists tens of thousands of clones, approximately 71% occurring once. V and J are TRBV4-3 and TRBJ1-1; tentative D call: TRBD1 (5 bases). Source: CD8+ T cells sorted from blood (inferred from file names), taken from a patient given nivolumab and ipilimumab in sequence. The TCR sequence derives from a human donor with melanoma. The CDR3 is CASSQAHGGEEEAFF. As DNA, the CDR3 is TGCGCCAGCAGCCAAGCTCATGGGGGGGAGGAAGAAGCTTTCTTT.